Sequencing of this TCR beta chain was carried out in a study of cytomegalovirus exposure and HLA in healthy donors. For the study at large: Genotyping showed roughly 83% of about 370 donors falling in the Caucasian-associated ancestry cluster.

The CDR3 has 15 amino acids. Germline V gene sequence: CDR1 SGHTA, CDR2 FQGTGA. With 5 bases clipped from V and 10 bases from J, the junction kept 9 bases outside the gene matches. Concerning this clone: Its antigen is unidentified.

The study ran its PCR with 60 Vbeta and 13 Jbeta primers. Clones were sequenced by immunoSEQ multiplex PCR, and TCRdb holds only the in-frame ones, with some missing. In the table there are approximately 200,000 clones, less than 80% of which are singletons. Whole-study results and caveats: A reported reduction in N-insertions relative to the roughly 700-donor mean was seen in an Asian-associated ancestry cluster in a later analysis. In vitro experiments confirmed that a few CMV-associated chains were specific for CMV antigens.

The source of this sequence is a girl aged 2 to 10 in good health and CMV-seronegative. The chain employs TRBV7-3 and TRBJ2-1, with 12 bases fitting TRBD2. The sequenced sample was PBMCs. The CDR3 loop is CASSPPSGGAGEQFF. The CDR3 DNA is TGTGCCAGCAGCCCCCCTAGCGGGGGGGCGGGGGAGCAGTTCTTC.